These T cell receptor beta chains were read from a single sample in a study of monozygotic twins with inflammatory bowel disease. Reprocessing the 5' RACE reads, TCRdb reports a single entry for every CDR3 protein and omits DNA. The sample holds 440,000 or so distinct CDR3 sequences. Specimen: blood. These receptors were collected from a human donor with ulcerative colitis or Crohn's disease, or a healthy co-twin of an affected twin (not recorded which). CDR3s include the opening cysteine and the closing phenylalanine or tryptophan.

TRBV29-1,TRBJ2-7,CSASPSGRGGLHEQYF
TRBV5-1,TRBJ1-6,CASSPGSINSPLHF
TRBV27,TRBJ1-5,CASSLEGAPNQPQHF
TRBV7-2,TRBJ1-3,CASSRSQGAGNTIYF
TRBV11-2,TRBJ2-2,CASSLAPLTGELFF
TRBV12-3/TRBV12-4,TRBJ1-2,CASSYTGTFVYGYTF
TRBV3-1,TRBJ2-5,CASSQGGTGAEETQYF
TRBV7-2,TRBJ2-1,CASSLGPAGNEQFF
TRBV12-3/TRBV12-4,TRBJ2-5,CASSFRLAGAIQETQYF
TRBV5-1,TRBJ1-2,CASSLVPQEPLTNGYTF
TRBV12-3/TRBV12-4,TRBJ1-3,CASTIHPSSGNTIYF
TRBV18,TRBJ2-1,CASSPRASGSSYNEQFF
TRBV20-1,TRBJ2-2,CSARRDRGRGTGELFF